A selection of T cell receptor beta chains follows, all from one sample in a study of cytomegalovirus exposure and HLA in healthy donors. Clones were read by immunoSEQ multiplex PCR, and TCRdb kept only the in-frame ones, dropping some. Seen here are around 130,000 clones, 75% to 85% observed once, and the top ten hold around 6.4%. Sequenced input: PBMCs. The receptors come from a woman aged 40 to 50 in good health and CMV-seropositive. CDR3s include the opening cysteine and the closing phenylalanine or tryptophan. A D gene is named only where the DNA matches it firmly. Size values are once, few and many counts, or a class for expanded clones, and some rows have none.

V	size	J	D	length	CDR3	DNA
TRBV29-1	NA	TRBJ1-1	NA	11	CSADGGTEAFF	TGCAGCGCCGACGGAGGGACCGAAGCTTTCTTT
TRBV7-2	NA	TRBJ1-1	NA	11	CASSSRTGAFF	TGTGCCAGCAGCTCACGGACTGGAGCTTTCTTT
TRBV9	NA	TRBJ1-6	NA	15	CASSPGSIANSPLHF	TGTGCCAGCAGCCCCGGGAGTATTGCCAATTCACCCCTCCACTTT
TRBV7-9	NA	TRBJ2-3	NA	15	CASSLAGEAVDTQYF	TGTGCCAGCAGCTTAGCGGGAGAGGCCGTGGATACGCAGTATTTT
TRBV2	NA	TRBJ1-2	TRBD1	16	CASSEGSTGVNYGYTF	TGTGCCAGCAGTGAAGGTTCCACAGGGGTTAACTATGGCTACACCTTC
TRBV7-6	NA	TRBJ1-2	TRBD1	14	CASSLGTEVYGYTF	TGTGCCAGCAGCTTGGGGACAGAAGTCTATGGCTACACCTTC
TRBV5-1	NA	TRBJ1-2	TRBD1	14	CASSLGQGGYGYTF	TGCGCCAGCAGCTTGGGACAGGGGGGCTATGGCTACACCTTC
TRBV9	NA	TRBJ2-1	TRBD2	16	CASGVASGRGYNEQFF	TGTGCCAGCGGCGTAGCCAGCGGGAGAGGCTACAATGAGCAGTTCTTC
TRBV30	NA	TRBJ1-1	NA	10	CAWQDTEAFF	TGTGCCTGGCAGGACACTGAAGCTTTCTTT
TRBV4-2	NA	TRBJ2-7	TRBD2	18	CASSQFRRGVGASDEQYF	TGTGCCAGCAGCCAATTCAGGCGGGGGGTGGGGGCAAGCGACGAGCAGTACTTC
TRBV4-2	NA	TRBJ2-7	TRBD2	18	CASGAAGTSGLSSYEQYF	TGTGCCAGCGGCGCCGCAGGGACTAGCGGGCTTAGCTCCTACGAGCAGTACTTC
TRBV28	few	TRBJ1-2	TRBD1	14	CASRSGQGALGYTF	TGTGCCAGCAGATCGGGACAGGGGGCGCTTGGCTACACCTTC
TRBV19	NA	TRBJ2-2	TRBD2	21	CASSIPRRRSSGRQNTGELFF	TGTGCCAGTAGTATCCCTCGTCGTCGGTCTAGCGGGAGACAGAACACCGGGGAGCTGTTTTTT
TRBV4-3	NA	TRBJ1-4	TRBD1	16	CASSPTGGTANEKLFF	TGCGCCAGCAGCCCAACGGGGGGGACAGCCAATGAAAAACTGTTTTTT
TRBV5-1	NA	TRBJ1-3	NA	13	CASSLDFGNTIYF	TGCGCCAGCAGCTTGGACTTTGGAAACACCATATATTTT
TRBV9	NA	TRBJ1-1	TRBD1	16	CASSVEVRGLNTEAFF	TGTGCCAGCAGCGTAGAGGTCAGGGGGTTGAACACTGAAGCTTTCTTT
TRBV4-1	NA	TRBJ1-2	TRBD1	15	CASSITGGPNYGYTF	TGCGCCAGCAGCATAACAGGGGGCCCTAACTATGGCTACACCTTC
TRBV5-4	once	TRBJ2-5	TRBD2	17	CASSSGLAGATGETQYF	TGTGCCAGCAGCTCAGGACTAGCGGGAGCCACGGGGGAGACCCAGTACTTC
TRBV5-1	once	TRBJ1-4	TRBD1	15	CASSFTGVSNEKLFF	TGCGCCAGCAGCTTTACAGGGGTTAGTAATGAAAAACTGTTTTTT
TRBV4-1	once	TRBJ1-1	NA	13	CASSQGTALGAFF	TGCGCCAGCAGCCAAGGGACAGCCCTAGGAGCTTTCTTT
TRBV7-3	NA	TRBJ2-1	TRBD2	13	CASSLSLLAEQFF	TGTGCCAGCAGCTTATCCCTACTAGCGGAGCAGTTCTTC
TRBV19	NA	TRBJ2-7	TRBD1	14	CASSIRGQGGEQYF	TGTGCCAGTAGTATTCGCGGACAGGGGGGCGAGCAGTACTTC
TRBV29-1	NA	TRBJ1-2	TRBD1	14	CSVAVRGLLKGYTF	TGCAGCGTTGCTGTCAGGGGGCTATTAAAGGGCTACACCTTC
TRBV6-1	NA	TRBJ2-7	NA	12	CASTGQPYEQYF	TGTGCCAGCACCGGACAGCCCTACGAGCAGTACTTC
TRBV19	NA	TRBJ2-7	NA	14	CASSIGDIGYEQYF	TGTGCCAGTAGTATCGGGGACATCGGCTACGAGCAGTACTTC
TRBV27	NA	TRBJ2-7	NA	14	CASSLIPNSYEQYF	TGTGCCAGCAGTTTGATTCCTAACTCCTACGAGCAGTACTTC
TRBV7-2	NA	TRBJ2-7	TRBD1	15	CASTTGGHQPYEQYF	TGTGCCAGCACCACAGGGGGGCACCAACCCTACGAGCAGTACTTC
TRBV11-2	once	TRBJ2-2	NA	17	CATLDTGTSFNTGELFF	TGTGCCACCCTCGATACCGGGACATCTTTTAACACCGGGGAGCTGTTTTTT
TRBV27	NA	TRBJ1-1	TRBD1	14	CASSFSRQGAEAFF	TGTGCCAGCAGTTTCTCCAGACAGGGCGCTGAAGCTTTCTTT
TRBV6-1	NA	TRBJ2-7	TRBD2	15	CASSVTSGDLYEQYF	TGTGCCAGCAGTGTTACTAGCGGGGACCTCTACGAGCAGTACTTC
TRBV4-1	many	TRBJ2-2	TRBD2	16	CASSQEAGLNTGELFF	TGCGCCAGCAGCCAAGAAGCGGGACTGAACACCGGGGAGCTGTTTTTT
TRBV7-9	NA	TRBJ2-7	NA	16	CASSLRDKEALYEQYF	TGTGCCAGCAGCTTACGGGACAAAGAAGCCCTATACGAGCAGTACTTC
TRBV2	few	TRBJ1-1	NA	14	CASQKGAANTEAFF	TGTGCCAGCCAAAAAGGGGCCGCGAACACTGAAGCTTTCTTT
TRBV15	NA	TRBJ1-4	NA	13	CAAQDIRGEKLFF	TGTGCCGCACAGGACATCAGGGGTGAAAAACTGTTTTTT
TRBV7-2	NA	TRBJ1-4	NA	16	CASSRDGQRTNEKLFF	TGTGCCAGCAGCCGGGACGGACAGAGGACTAATGAAAAACTGTTTTTT
TRBV5-1	NA	TRBJ2-5	NA	13	CASSLVLQETQYF	TGCGCCAGCAGCTTGGTATTGCAAGAGACCCAGTACTTC
TRBV9	NA	TRBJ1-5	TRBD1	15	CASSVAGQGNQPQHF	TGTGCCAGCAGCGTAGCGGGACAGGGCAATCAGCCCCAGCATTTT
TRBV6-5	NA	TRBJ2-2	NA	15	CASSYSYRDTGELFF	TGTGCCAGCAGTTACTCGTACAGGGACACCGGGGAGCTGTTTTTT
TRBV28	once	TRBJ2-2	TRBD1	15	CASLPGQGNTGELFF	TGTGCCAGCCTCCCAGGACAGGGGAACACCGGGGAGCTGTTTTTT
TRBV19	NA	TRBJ1-5	TRBD1	16	CASSTPTGGGNQPQHF	TGTGCCAGTAGTACCCCGACAGGGGGCGGGAATCAGCCCCAGCATTTT
TRBV19	once	TRBJ2-1	TRBD2	17	CASSMYLGTKSYNEQFF	TGTGCCAGTAGTATGTATCTTGGGACTAAATCGTACAATGAGCAGTTCTTC
TRBV6-5	NA	TRBJ1-4	NA	14	CATYPGGTNEKLFF	TGTGCCACTTATCCGGGGGGAACTAATGAAAAACTGTTTTTT
TRBV13	NA	TRBJ2-7	NA	14	CASSSSEETYEQYF	TGTGCCAGCAGCTCCTCAGAAGAAACCTACGAGCAGTACTTC
TRBV5-1	NA	TRBJ2-3	NA	16	CASSLGLEVGTDTQYF	TGCGCCAGCAGCTTGGGGCTAGAAGTCGGCACAGATACGCAGTATTTT
TRBV6-1	NA	TRBJ2-1	TRBD1	16	CASSELGTGYVDEQFF	TGTGCCAGCAGTGAACTTGGGACAGGGTATGTCGATGAGCAGTTCTTC
TRBV27	NA	TRBJ2-1	TRBD1	17	CASREFVGQGKGNEQFF	TGTGCCAGCAGGGAGTTCGTCGGACAGGGTAAGGGCAATGAGCAGTTCTTC
TRBV7-9	NA	TRBJ2-1	TRBD2	14	CASRGGRAIYEQFF	TGTGCCAGCAGGGGCGGGAGGGCTATATATGAGCAGTTCTTC
TRBV7-3	NA	TRBJ2-7	NA	15	CASSLGGFSSYEQYF	TGTGCCAGCAGCTTAGGGGGCTTTAGCAGCTACGAGCAGTACTTC
TRBV30	NA	TRBJ1-3	TRBD1	13	CAWATGDGNTIYF	TGTGCCTGGGCAACAGGGGATGGAAACACCATATATTTT
TRBV7-2	NA	TRBJ2-7	TRBD2	17	CASSFHPGRGGTNEQYF	TGTGCCAGCAGCTTCCACCCCGGAAGGGGAGGGACCAACGAGCAGTACTTC
TRBV9	NA	TRBJ1-1	NA	14	CASSVGPEYTEAFF	TGTGCCAGCAGCGTAGGTCCGGAGTACACTGAAGCTTTCTTT
TRBV5-1	NA	TRBJ1-4	TRBD1	14	CASSMTGDGEKLFF	TGCGCCAGCAGCATGACAGGGGACGGTGAAAAACTGTTTTTT
TRBV28	NA	TRBJ2-2	NA	14	CATGPGVNTGELFF	TGTGCCACAGGTCCAGGGGTGAACACCGGGGAGCTGTTTTTT
TRBV4-1	NA	TRBJ1-5	TRBD1	14	CASSLRQGTQPQHF	TGCGCCAGCAGCCTCCGACAGGGGACTCAGCCCCAGCATTTT
TRBV5-1	NA	TRBJ2-2	NA	14	CASSLGQNTGELFF	TGCGCCAGCAGCTTGGGACAGAACACCGGGGAGCTGTTTTTT